The entry below describes one TCR beta chain. Its matching antigen is unknown. Using genomic DNA as the template, TCR beta VDJ and CDR3 profiling was carried out. TCRdb called the reads again in MiXCR, with one record for every CDR3 protein. The data contain around 230,000 distinct CDR3 sequences, over 60% of them singletons. The sample belongs to a study of CD8+CD57+ T cells in acquired aplastic anemia. About the study: On average, sorted CD4+ and CD8+ cells gave roughly 3 ug of DNA.

Study-wide results and caveats: CD8+ Simpson's diversity showed no significant patient-control difference. It was found that roughly 31 CD8+ CDR3 sequences were shared between patients and controls.

This TCR came from a human donor in good health. Material for sequencing was sorted CD4+, CD8+, or CD8+CD57+ T cells (not recorded which) from PBMCs.

Written as DNA, the CDR3 is TGCAGTGCCCCCAACCGAGGGGGGGCGTTAGATACGCAGTATTTT. Translating it yields CSAPNRGGALDTQYF. This chain joins TRBV20-1 and TRBJ2-3, with a weak D call TRBD2 (7 bases). The germline V gene encodes CDR1 DFQATT and CDR2 SNEGSKA (reference sequence). The CDR3 is 15 residues long. Trimming took 6 bases from V and 5 from J, leaving 21 bases between them.